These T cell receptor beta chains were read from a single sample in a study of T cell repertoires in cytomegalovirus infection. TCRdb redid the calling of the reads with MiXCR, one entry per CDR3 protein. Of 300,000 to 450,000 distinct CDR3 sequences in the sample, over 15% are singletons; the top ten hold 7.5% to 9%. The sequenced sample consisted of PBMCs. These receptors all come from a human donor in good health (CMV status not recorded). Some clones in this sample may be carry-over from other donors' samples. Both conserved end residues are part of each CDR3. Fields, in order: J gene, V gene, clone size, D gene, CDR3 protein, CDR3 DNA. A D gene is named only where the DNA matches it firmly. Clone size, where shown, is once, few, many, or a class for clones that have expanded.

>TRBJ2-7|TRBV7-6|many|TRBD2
CASSPQGGPYEQYF
TGTGCCAGCAGCCCTCAGGGAGGGCCCTACGAGCAGTACTTC
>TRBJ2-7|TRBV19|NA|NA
CASSIAKDSYEQYF
TGTGCCAGTAGTATAGCAAAGGACTCCTACGAGCAGTACTTC
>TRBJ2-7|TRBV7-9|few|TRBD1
CASMGQGSSYEQYF
TGTGCCAGCATGGGACAGGGAAGCTCCTACGAGCAGTACTTC
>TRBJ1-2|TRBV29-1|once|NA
CSVEGTYYGYTF
TGCAGCGTTGAAGGCACATACTATGGCTACACCTTC
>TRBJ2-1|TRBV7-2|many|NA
CASSFSRLNNEQFF
TGTGCCAGCAGCTTTTCTCGGCTGAACAATGAGCAGTTCTTC
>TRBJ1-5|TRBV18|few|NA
CASSPARSNQPQHF
TGTGCCAGCTCACCGGCGAGGAGCAATCAGCCCCAGCATTTT
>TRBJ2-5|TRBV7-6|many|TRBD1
CASSSGQAKVETQYF
TGTGCCAGCAGCTCGGGACAGGCGAAGGTTGAGACCCAGTACTTC
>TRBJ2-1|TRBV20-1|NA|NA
CSAGRRDEQFF
TGCAGTGCTGGAAGGCGCGATGAGCAGTTCTTC
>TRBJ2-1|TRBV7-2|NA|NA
CASSLEGGPYNEQFF
TGTGCCAGCAGCTTAGAGGGCGGACCCTACAATGAGCAGTTCTTC
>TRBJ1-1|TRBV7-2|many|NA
CASSLASQSTEAFF
TGTGCCAGCAGCTTAGCGAGCCAGAGTACTGAAGCTTTCTTT
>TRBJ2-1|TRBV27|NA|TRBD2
CASSRPGLALNEQFF
TGTGCCAGCAGCCGGCCGGGACTAGCTTTAAATGAGCAGTTCTTC
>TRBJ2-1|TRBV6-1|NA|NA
CASSARNNEQFF
TGTGCCAGCAGTGCCCGGAACAATGAGCAGTTCTTC
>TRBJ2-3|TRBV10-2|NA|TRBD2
CASSEDGGRGTDTQYF
TGCGCCAGCAGTGAGGACGGCGGGAGGGGGACAGATACGCAGTATTTT
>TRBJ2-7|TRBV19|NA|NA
CASSMDVSSYEQYF
TGTGCCAGTAGTATGGACGTCAGCTCCTACGAGCAGTACTTC
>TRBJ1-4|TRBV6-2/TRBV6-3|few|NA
CASSSIGIGAGKLFF
TGTGCCAGCAGTTCCATCGGGATCGGAGCTGGAAAACTGTTTTTT
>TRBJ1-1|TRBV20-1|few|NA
CSASRLQSTEAFF
TGCAGTGCTAGCAGGTTGCAGAGTACTGAAGCTTTCTTT
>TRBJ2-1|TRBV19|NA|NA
CASSIKRAYNEQFF
TGTGCCAGTAGTATCAAGCGGGCCTACAATGAGCAGTTCTTC
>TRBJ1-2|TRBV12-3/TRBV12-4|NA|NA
CASSAFLESYYGYTF
TGTGCCAGCAGTGCATTCCTGGAGTCTTACTATGGCTACACCTTC
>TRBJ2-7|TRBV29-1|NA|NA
CSVGGWTGGDEQYF
TGCAGCGTTGGCGGGTGGACCGGGGGCGACGAGCAGTACTTC
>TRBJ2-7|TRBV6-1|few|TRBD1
CASGPGQRSYEQYF
TGTGCCAGCGGACCGGGACAGAGGTCCTACGAGCAGTACTTC
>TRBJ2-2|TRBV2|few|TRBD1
CASTARDSPGTGELFF
TGTGCCAGCACAGCGAGGGACAGCCCGGGGACCGGGGAGCTGTTTTTT
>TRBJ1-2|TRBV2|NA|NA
CASRGTRGPTAGYTF
TGTGCCAGCAGAGGGACACGGGGACCAACAGCGGGCTACACCTTC
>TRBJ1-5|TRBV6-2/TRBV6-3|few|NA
CASSSRGRERGQPQHF
TGTGCCAGCAGTTCCCGGGGGCGCGAACGGGGGCAGCCCCAGCATTTT
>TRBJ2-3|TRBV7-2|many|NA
CASSPARASVTDTQYF
TGTGCCAGCAGCCCCGCCCGAGCATCAGTCACAGATACGCAGTATTTT
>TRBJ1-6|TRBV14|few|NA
CASSQVPDSPLHF
TGTGCCAGCAGCCAAGTCCCTGATTCACCCCTCCACTTT
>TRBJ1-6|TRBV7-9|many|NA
CASSPSTGSNSPLHF
TGTGCCAGCAGCCCATCAACAGGGAGTAATTCACCCCTCCACTTT
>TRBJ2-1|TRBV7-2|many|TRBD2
CASSPSGGSYNEQFF
TGTGCCAGCAGCCCTAGCGGGGGATCTTACAATGAGCAGTTCTTC
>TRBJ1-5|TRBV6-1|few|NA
CASSEQGIVNQPQHF
TGTGCCAGCAGTGAACAGGGTATTGTCAATCAGCCCCAGCATTTT
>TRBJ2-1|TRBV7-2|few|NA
CASSYATSLAYNEQFF
TGTGCCAGCAGCTATGCAACTAGCTTAGCCTACAATGAGCAGTTCTTC
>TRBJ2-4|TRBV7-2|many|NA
CASSLKTSQTLGNIQYF
TGTGCCAGCAGCCTAAAGACTAGTCAAACCTTGGGAAACATTCAGTACTTC
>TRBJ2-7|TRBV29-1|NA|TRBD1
CSVIPTGGKDEQYF
TGCAGCGTTATCCCGACAGGGGGCAAGGACGAGCAGTACTTC
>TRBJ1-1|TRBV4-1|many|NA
CASSQVRSEAFF
TGCGCCAGCAGCCAAGTCAGGTCCGAAGCTTTCTTT
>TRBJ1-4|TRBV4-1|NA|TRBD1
CASSQEGTASNEKLFF
TGCGCCAGCAGCCAAGAAGGGACAGCGAGTAATGAAAAACTGTTTTTT
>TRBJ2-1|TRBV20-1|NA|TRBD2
CSATRVAGGNEQFF
TGCAGTGCAACTCGGGTAGCGGGGGGGAATGAGCAGTTCTTC
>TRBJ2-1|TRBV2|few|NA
CASSPQLANSYNEQFF
TGTGCCAGCAGCCCTCAACTAGCAAACTCCTACAATGAGCAGTTCTTC
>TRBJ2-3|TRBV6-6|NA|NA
CASRRGESQYF
TGTGCCAGCAGAAGAGGGGAGTCGCAGTATTTT
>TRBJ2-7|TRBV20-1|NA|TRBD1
CSARTGTGFYEQYF
TGCAGTGCTCGTACCGGGACAGGGTTTTACGAGCAGTACTTC
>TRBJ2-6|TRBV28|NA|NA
CASSLNPGAGANVLTF
TGTGCCAGCAGTTTAAACCCAGGGGCTGGGGCCAACGTCCTGACTTTC
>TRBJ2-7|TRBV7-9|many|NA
CASSFAGSYEQYF
TGTGCCAGCAGCTTTGCAGGGTCGTACGAGCAGTACTTC
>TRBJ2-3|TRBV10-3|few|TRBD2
CAISESKSGGSTDTQYF
TGTGCCATCAGTGAGTCTAAGAGCGGGGGAAGCACAGATACGCAGTATTTT
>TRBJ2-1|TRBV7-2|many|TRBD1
CASTDDRGRYNEQFF
TGTGCCAGCACCGACGACAGGGGGCGTTACAATGAGCAGTTCTTC
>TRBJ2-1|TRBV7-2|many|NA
CASSSERNNEQFF
TGTGCCAGCAGTTCGGAAAGGAACAATGAGCAGTTCTTC
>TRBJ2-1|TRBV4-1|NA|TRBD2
CASSQNLLAGGLPEQFF
TGCGCCAGCAGCCAGAACTTACTAGCGGGGGGTCTCCCTGAGCAGTTCTTC
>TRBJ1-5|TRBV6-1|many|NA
CASTHIPPLDQPQHF
TGTGCCAGCACTCATATTCCCCCGTTGGATCAGCCCCAGCATTTT
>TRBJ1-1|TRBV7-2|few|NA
CASSPMVEAEAFF
TGTGCCAGCAGCCCGATGGTAGAGGCTGAAGCTTTCTTT
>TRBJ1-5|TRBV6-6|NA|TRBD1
CASSSTGGSPQHF
TGTGCCAGCAGTTCGACAGGGGGCTCGCCCCAGCATTTT
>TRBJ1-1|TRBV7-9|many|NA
CASSLARAEAFF
TGTGCCAGCAGCTTAGCGCGGGCTGAAGCTTTCTTT
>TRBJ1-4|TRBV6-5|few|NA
CASSPLLASGGKLFF
TGTGCCAGCAGCCCCTTACTGGCGTCGGGCGGAAAACTGTTTTTT